This T cell receptor (beta chain) comes out of a study of blood T cell repertoires in COVID-19. Whole-study context: PBMCs, B-cell-depleted T cells, or T cells provided the cDNA or gDNA that made up the material.

Germline V gene sequence: CDR1 LGHNT, CDR2 FRNRAP. Trimming pared 0 bases from V and 1 base from J, leaving 12 bases between. The CDR3 runs to 17 residues. The protocol was immunoSEQ multiplex PCR, while the TCRdb copy is restricted to in-frame clones and leaves out a portion. The sample has 100,000 or so clones, about nine tenths seen once. The receptor comes from a man between 50 and 59 years old with active COVID-19. Sequencing input: peripheral blood. The rearrangement links TRBV12-5 to TRBJ2-2; perhaps TRBD2 as D (5 bases). The CDR3, as DNA: TGTGCTAGTGGTTTGGTAAGTCGGGGAGAGAACACCGGGGAGCTGTTTTTT. Translation gives CASGLVSRGENTGELFF.